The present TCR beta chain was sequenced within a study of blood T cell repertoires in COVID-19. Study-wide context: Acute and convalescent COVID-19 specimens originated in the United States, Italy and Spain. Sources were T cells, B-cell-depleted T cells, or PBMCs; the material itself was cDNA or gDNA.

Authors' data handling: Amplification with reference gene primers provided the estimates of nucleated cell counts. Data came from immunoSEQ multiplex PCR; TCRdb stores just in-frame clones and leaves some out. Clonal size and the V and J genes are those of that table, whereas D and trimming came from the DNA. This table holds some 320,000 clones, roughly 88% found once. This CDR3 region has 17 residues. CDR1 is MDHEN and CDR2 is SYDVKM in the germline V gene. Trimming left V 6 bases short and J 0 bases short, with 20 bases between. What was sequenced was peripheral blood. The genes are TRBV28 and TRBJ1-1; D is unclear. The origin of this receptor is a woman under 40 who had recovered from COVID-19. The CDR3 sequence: CASSPFNRYSLNTEAFF. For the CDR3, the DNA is TGTGCCAGCAGCCCCTTTAATCGCTACAGTTTGAACACTGAAGCTTTCTTT.